A single sample is the source of the 18 T cell receptor beta chains below, sequenced in a study of T-cell memory formation after mild COVID-19. TCRdb reprocessed the 5' RACE reads via MiXCR and lists one record per CDR3 protein. The sample holds under 250,000 distinct CDR3 sequences; approximately 15% are singletons and the top ten take 2.1%. The sequencing sample was made of PBMCs or a T cell subset sorted from them (not recorded which). The receptors shown here come from an adult woman who had mild COVID-19 (a few samples of this study predate the infection). Cell type and time point are not known.

This clonotype was picked up a small number of times. This chain links TRBV4-2 with TRBJ2-3, with TRBD2 matching 9 bases. The germline CDR1 and CDR2 sequences are LGHNA and YNFKEQ. This CDR3 has 16 residues. The V gene end was trimmed by 5 bases and the J gene end by 0 bases; junction bases not matched to a gene: 6. CDR3 nucleotide sequence: TGTGCCAGCAGCGACCGACTAGCGGCTAGCACAGATACGCAGTATTTT. As protein: CASSDRLAASTDTQYF.

The genes are TRBV7-9 and TRBJ2-7; TRBD1 matches 7 bases. There are 14 residues in the CDR3. Germline V gene data show CDR1 as SEHNR and CDR2 as FQNEAQ (reference sequence). J lost 3 bases, V lost 4 bases, and 6 bases had no gene match. Here the CDR3 DNA reads TGTGCCAGCAGCTCGACAGGGCGACTCTACGAGCAGTACTTC. Translation gives CASSSTGRLYEQYF.

This clonotype has just a few counts. V and J are TRBV29-1 and TRBJ1-1, with 9 positions matching TRBD1. With V trimmed by 6 bases and J by 6 bases, 5 bases remained unmatched. Germline V lookup: CDR1 SQVTM, CDR2 ANQGSEA. This CDR3 is 12 amino acids long. The CDR3 reads CSVPRTGAEAFF. The DNA for the CDR3 is TGCAGCGTGCCCAGGACAGGGGCTGAAGCTTTCTTT.

With regard to this clonotype: A much larger clonotype is one base distant, so this may be a read error. The V and J genes are TRBV25-1 and TRBJ1-3; D ambiguous. The germline V gene has CDR1 MGHDK and CDR2 SYGVNS. The length of the CDR3 is 12 residues. The DNA for the CDR3 is TGTGCCAGCAGCCCGTCTGGAAACACCATACATTTT. It codes for CASSPSGNTIHF.

This clonotype came up a few times. CDR3 residues: CASSRSGGGYEQYF. In nucleotides, the CDR3 is TGTGCCAGCAGTCGCTCGGGGGGCGGCTACGAGCAGTACTTC. This chain connects TRBV7-2 to TRBJ2-7, with D possibly being TRBD2 (7 bases). This CDR3 comprises 14 residues. V lost 6 bases to trimming and J lost 3 bases, with 15 bases between them. Germline values: CDR1 SGHTA, CDR2 FQGNSA.

The genes are TRBV2 and TRBJ1-6; the D is unclear. Germline CDR1 is SNHLY and CDR2 is FYNNEI. This CDR3 is built from 13 residues. Trimming removed 3 bases from V and 7 bases from J, with 7 bases in between. CDR3: CASSDELNSPLHF. In DNA form, the CDR3 reads TGTGCCAGCAGTGATGAGCTGAATTCACCCCTCCACTTT.

The chain is built from TRBV5-1 and TRBJ1-5, with 10 bases fitting TRBD1. Trimming at V came to 4 bases and at J to 3 bases, leaving 4 bases not matched to a gene. The CDR3 spans 15 residues. Germline CDR1 reads SGHRS; CDR2 reads YFSETQ. The CDR3 DNA reads TGCGCCAGCAGCCCCGGGACAGGGGTCAATCAGCCCCAGCATTTT. Translated: CASSPGTGVNQPQHF.

CDR3 protein: CASSSRGQGNYGYTF. As DNA, the CDR3 is TGTGCCAGCAGCTCCAGGGGTCAGGGAAACTATGGCTACACCTTC. This rearrangement joins TRBV7-8 to TRBJ1-2; D might be TRBD1 (6 bases). There are 15 residues in the CDR3. Germline V gene sequence: CDR1 SGHVS, CDR2 FQNEAQ. The V and J ends lost 4 bases and 2 bases respectively, with 14 bases between them.

This clonotype was observed a handful of times. The rearrangement joins TRBV12-3 or TRBV12-4 to TRBJ1-1; D remains unclear. The CDR3 contains 13 residues. V gave up 2 bases and J gave up 3 bases, with 7 bases separating them. Here the CDR3 reads CASSLSRYTEAFF. The CDR3 DNA follows: TGTGCCAGCAGTTTAAGTCGGTACACTGAAGCTTTCTTT.

This clonotype showed up just a few times. This sequence joins TRBV12-3 or TRBV12-4 and TRBJ1-2; 10 bases agree with TRBD1. Trimming cost V 5 bases and J 8 bases; bases outside gene matches: 5. The CDR3 has 13 amino acids. The CDR3 DNA follows: TGTGCCAGCAGTAGGGACAGGGGTATGGGCTACACCTTC. Its protein is CASSRDRGMGYTF.

CDR3 residues: CASSPRLAGGRFRDTQYF. The CDR3 DNA sequence: TGTGCCAGCAGTCCCCGCCTAGCGGGGGGGCGTTTTCGGGATACGCAGTATTTT. V gene TRBV6-6 combines with J gene TRBJ2-3, with 12 bases matching TRBD2. The CDR3 is 18 residues long. The germline V gene has CDR1 MNHNY and CDR2 SVGAGI (reference sequence). V was pared by 5 bases and J by 6 bases, with 15 bases of the junction left unmatched.

This chain joins TRBV5-1 and TRBJ2-1, with 9 bases aligning to TRBD2. CDR3 size: 16 residues. J was trimmed by 10 bases and V by 4 bases; bases with no gene match: 15. Looked up from germline, CDR1 is SGHRS and CDR2 is YFSETQ. This chain's CDR3 is CASSPGGGGPEAEQFF. DNA of the CDR3: TGCGCCAGCAGCCCCGGCGGGGGGGGGCCCGAGGCGGAGCAGTTCTTC.

The chain combines TRBV3-1 with TRBJ2-1; D is possibly TRBD2 (6 bases). The CDR3 loop spans 15 amino acids. With 1 base removed from V and 1 base from J, the gap between germline ends came to 8 bases. Germline CDR1 and CDR2: LGHDT and YNNKEL (reference sequence). CDR3 coding DNA: TGTGCCAGCAGCCAAGGACTAGGTTCCTACAATGAGCAGTTCTTC. Encoded protein: CASSQGLGSYNEQFF.

The chain has TRBV18 and TRBJ1-1; D ambiguous. Looked up from germline, CDR1 is KGHSH and CDR2 is LQKENI. This CDR3 comprises 16 residues. V lost 5 bases and J lost 0, with 16 bases in between. CDR3 residues: CASSSSFGGLNTEAFF. The DNA for the CDR3 is TGTGCCAGCTCATCATCCTTCGGAGGATTGAACACTGAAGCTTTCTTT.

In this sample, this clonotype turned up a few times. The genes are TRBV20-1 and TRBJ2-2; 9 bases fit TRBD2. Looked up from germline, CDR1 is DFQATT and CDR2 is SNEGSKA (reference sequence). With V trimmed by 6 bases and J by 3 bases, 8 bases remained unmatched. The CDR3 has 15 amino acids. The CDR3 bases are TGCAGTGCCCGGGCCGGCGGGAGGGACACCGGGGAGCTGTTTTTT. It is translated as CSARAGGRDTGELFF.

This clonotype was seen a handful of times. The chain recombines TRBV20-1 with TRBJ2-7, with a weak D call TRBD1 (5 bases). The CDR3 totals 14 residues. Germline CDR1 is DFQATT and CDR2 is SNEGSKA (reference sequence). Trimming stripped 3 bases from V and 0 bases from J, with 12 bases between. The CDR3 nucleotides read TGCAGTGCTAGTTCAGGGCAGGGCTCCTACGAGCAGTACTTC. The encoded protein is CSASSGQGSYEQYF.

This rearrangement joins TRBV7-3 to TRBJ2-1; 8 bases agree with TRBD2. The J segment lost 7 bases and the V segment lost 2 bases, leaving 7 bases of the junction unmatched. From germline, CDR1 is SGHTA and CDR2 FQGTGA. The CDR3 contains 15 residues. The CDR3 DNA reads TGTGCCAGCAGCTTAGTAGCGGGAATTAGGAATGAGCAGTTCTTC. Amino acid sequence: CASSLVAGIRNEQFF.

This clonotype showed up just a few times. This sequence joins TRBV6-1 and TRBJ2-7; D is uncertain. There are 12 residues in the CDR3. CDR1 is MNHNS, CDR2 SASEGT, per germline. Trimming left V 2 bases short and J 3 bases short, with 5 bases between. CDR3 DNA sequence: TGTGCCAGCAGTGAATCCGGCTACGAGCAGTACTTC. Its translation: CASSESGYEQYF.